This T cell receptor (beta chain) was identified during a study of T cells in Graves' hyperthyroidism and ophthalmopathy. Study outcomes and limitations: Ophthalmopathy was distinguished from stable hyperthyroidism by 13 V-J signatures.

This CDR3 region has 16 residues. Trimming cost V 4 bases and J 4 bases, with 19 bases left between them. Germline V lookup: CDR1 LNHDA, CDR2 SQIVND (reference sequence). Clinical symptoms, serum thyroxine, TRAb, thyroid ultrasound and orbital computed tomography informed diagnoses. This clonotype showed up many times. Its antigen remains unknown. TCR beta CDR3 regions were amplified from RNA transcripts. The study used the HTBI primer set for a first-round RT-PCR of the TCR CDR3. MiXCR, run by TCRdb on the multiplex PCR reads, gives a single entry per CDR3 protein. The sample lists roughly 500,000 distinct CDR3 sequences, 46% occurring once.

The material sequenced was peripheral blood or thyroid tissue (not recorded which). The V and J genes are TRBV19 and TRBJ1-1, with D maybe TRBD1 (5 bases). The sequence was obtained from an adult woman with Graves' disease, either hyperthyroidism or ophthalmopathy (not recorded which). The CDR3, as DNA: TGTGCCAGTAGTAAATGGGACTTTGCCTTGAGCACTGAAGCTTTCTTT. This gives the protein CASSKWDFALSTEAFF.